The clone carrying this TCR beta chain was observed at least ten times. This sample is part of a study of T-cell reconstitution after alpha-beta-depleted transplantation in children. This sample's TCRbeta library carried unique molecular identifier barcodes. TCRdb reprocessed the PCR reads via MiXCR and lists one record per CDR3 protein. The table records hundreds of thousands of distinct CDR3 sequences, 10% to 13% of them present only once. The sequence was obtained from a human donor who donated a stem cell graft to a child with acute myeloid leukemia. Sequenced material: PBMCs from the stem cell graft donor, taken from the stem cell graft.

The DNA for the CDR3 is TGTGCCAGCAGCCCCCCCCAAGGCGGTCTCAATGAGCAGTTCTTC. It yields the protein CASSPPQGGLNEQFF. The V gene is TRBV9, the J gene TRBJ2-1; D not resolved. The CDR3 is made up of 15 amino acids. CDR1 and CDR2 (germline): SGDLS, YYNGEE. V was pared by 4 bases and J by 6 bases, with 17 bases between.